This paragraph covers one TCR beta chain sequence. The antigen remains unidentified. The CDR3 consists of 16 residues. The V gene end was trimmed by 0 bases and the J gene end by 1 base; junction bases not matched to a gene: 3. Germline CDR1 reads GTSNPN; CDR2 reads SVGIG (reference sequence). This specimen belongs to a study of T cell responses to AZD1222 COVID-19 vaccine. Findings and limits, study-wide: Per reports, nearly half of all spike-specific TCRs target regions that are unmutated in variants.

Libraries were prepared by immunoSEQ multiplex PCR; TCRdb keeps only in-frame clonotypes and omits some of them. Among some 150,000 clones listed, roughly nine tenths were seen once. Sequenced here: peripheral blood, sampled 28 days after the second AZD1222 dose. The V gene is TRBV30, the J gene TRBJ2-2; TRBD2 aligns across 9 bases. The clonotype originates from an adult who received the AZD1222 COVID-19 vaccine. The CDR3 region has the DNA TGTGCCTGGAGTGTCGGAGCGGGAGGGAACACCGGGGAGCTGTTTTTT. Translated: CAWSVGAGGNTGELFF.